Below, 28 T cell receptor beta chains from the same sample are listed, as sequenced in a study of control samples from healthy donors and cancer patients (dated by TCRdb to 2019 to 2021). The library was produced with the immunoSEQ multiplex PCR assay. As stored in TCRdb, this immuneACCESS dataset retains in-frame rearrangements with V and J assigned. A fraction of the clones does not appear; measured against another copy, unresolved V genes explain less than half of the discrepancy, and the remainder lacks a known reason. The sample table lists 100,000 to 150,000 clones, 70% to 90% of them with a count of one. Roughly 3.2% of the sample comes from the top ten. Input material: blood. These receptors all come from a middle-aged man in good health.

The rearrangement uses TRBV5-4 and TRBJ1-4; possible D gene TRBD1, 5 bases. The CDR3 loop spans 14 amino acids. Trimming took 2 bases from V and 7 from J, leaving 12 bases between them. Germline V gives CDR1 SGHNT, CDR2 YYREEE (reference sequence). The CDR3 loop is CASSFFRTPEKLFF. The DNA of the CDR3 is TGTGCCAGCAGCTTTTTCAGGACACCTGAAAAACTGTTTTTT. Looking up the rest from reference TRBV5-4 and TRBJ1-4 gives the full variable domain: ETGVTQSPTHLIKTRGQQVTLRCSSQSGHNTVSWYQQALGQGPQFIFQYYREEENGRGNFPPRFSGLQFPNYSSELNVNALELDDSALYLCASSFFRTPEKLFFGSGTQLSVL.

The chain recombines TRBV5-1 with TRBJ1-5; the D gene is possibly TRBD1 (5 bases). The CDR3 consists of 15 residues. In germline, CDR1 is SGHRS, CDR2 YFSETQ. V was shortened by 2 bases and J by 4 bases, with 13 bases between the two germline ends. This CDR3 reads CASSLGGERNQPQHF. The CDR3 region has the DNA TGCGCCAGCAGCTTAGGAGGGGAAAGAAATCAGCCCCAGCATTTT.

This clone occurred a few times. This chain connects TRBV7-9 to TRBJ1-5, with a tentative D call TRBD1 (6 bases). The CDR3 is 13 residues long. CDR1 is SEHNR, CDR2 FQNEAQ, per germline (reference sequence). Trimming pared 5 bases from V and 7 bases from J, leaving 12 bases between. The CDR3 reads CASSHGTKQPQHF. The CDR3 bases are TGTGCCAGCAGCCACGGGACAAAACAGCCCCAGCATTTT.

The genes are TRBV19 and TRBJ1-3; weak D call: TRBD1 (5 bases). CDR3 size: 16 residues. V lost 6 bases to trimming and J lost 0 bases, with 15 bases between them. Germline values: CDR1 LNHDA, CDR2 SQIVND (reference sequence). The CDR3 region is CASSLLGTDSGNTIYF. The CDR3 DNA reads as TGTGCCAGTAGCCTTCTCGGGACGGACTCTGGAAACACCATATATTTT.

This chain uses TRBV7-9 with TRBJ2-1, with D possibly called TRBD1 or TRBD2 (6 bases each). CDR3 length: 16 residues. Trimming removed 5 bases at V and 3 bases at J, with 17 bases between. Germline CDR1 SEHNR, CDR2 FQNEAQ (reference sequence). This CDR3 reads CASSPLGGHLYNEQFF. The CDR3 DNA reads as TGTGCCAGCAGCCCTCTCGGGGGACACCTCTACAATGAGCAGTTCTTC.

The chain has TRBV24-1 and TRBJ2-1; D unclear. The CDR3 consists of 14 residues. CDR1 and CDR2 (germline): KGHDR, SFDVKD. Trimming took off 2 bases at V and 2 bases at J, with 6 bases between the two ends. In DNA form, the CDR3 reads TGTGCCACCAGTGATTACAGAACCTACAATGAGCAGTTCTTC. The encoded protein is CATSDYRTYNEQFF.

This chain links TRBV6-5 with TRBJ2-3, with TRBD1 matching 8 bases. CDR1 is MNHEY and CDR2 is SVGAGI in the germline V gene. The CDR3 consists of 15 residues. V lost 4 bases, J lost 2 bases, and 5 bases stayed unmatched. In nucleotides, the CDR3 is TGTGCCAGCAGTTCCCGGACAGGGTCCACAGATACGCAGTATTTT. Translating gives CASSSRTGSTDTQYF.

V and J are TRBV5-6 and TRBJ1-2; D call uncertain. V lost 3 bases and J 4 bases, leaving 7 bases between the germline ends. Germline V gene sequence: CDR1 SGHDT, CDR2 YYEEEE. The CDR3 totals 12 residues. Here the CDR3 reads CASSWTSYGYTF. The CDR3 DNA reads as TGTGCCAGCAGCTGGACGAGCTATGGCTACACCTTC.

V usage is TRBV10-1 and J usage is TRBJ2-6, with D perhaps given as TRBD1 or TRBD2 (5 bases each). CDR1 WNHNN and CDR2 SYGVQD come from the germline V gene (reference sequence). This CDR3 is 14 amino acids long. The V end was cut by 4 bases, the J end by 2 bases, with 6 bases between. In DNA form, the CDR3 reads TGCGCCAGCAGTGGGGGACCTGGGGCCAACGTCCTGACTTTC. Its protein product is CASSGGPGANVLTF.

The V gene is TRBV7-8, the J gene TRBJ1-2; TRBD1 matches 9 bases. The V segment lost 1 base and the J segment 4 bases; nucleotides outside the gene matches: 10. Germline lookup yields CDR1 SGHVS and CDR2 FQNEAQ. The CDR3 spans 17 residues. This CDR3 reads CASSLGPGQGKLYGYTF. CDR3 coding DNA: TGTGCCAGCAGCTTAGGGCCGGGACAGGGTAAACTCTATGGCTACACCTTC.

The V call is TRBV3-1 (or the pseudogene TRBV3-2), the J call TRBJ1-6; a possible D gene is TRBD1 (5 bases). This CDR3 contains 17 residues. Trimming stripped 2 bases from V and 7 bases from J, with 18 bases between. The germline gives CDR1 LGHDT, CDR2 YNNKEL (reference sequence). The chain's CDR3 is CASSQLVGGDGNSPLHF. CDR3 DNA sequence: TGTGCCAGCAGCCAACTGGTGGGCGGGGACGGGAATTCACCCCTCCACTTT.

The CDR3 loop reads CASSSGRGAREETQYF. In DNA, the CDR3 is TGTGCCAGCAGTTCAGGCCGGGGAGCTAGGGAGGAGACCCAGTACTTC. The rearrangement uses TRBV6-6 and TRBJ2-5; perhaps TRBD2 as D (5 bases). Trimming removed 4 bases at V and 5 bases at J, with 20 bases between. The CDR3 is 16 residues long. Germline CDR1 and CDR2: MNHNY and SVGAGI (reference sequence).

The chain recombines TRBV6-4 with TRBJ1-5; no definite D call. The CDR3 loop spans 13 amino acids. From germline, CDR1 is MRHNA and CDR2 SNTAGT. The ends were cut back, 3 bases at V and 6 bases at J, with 9 bases in the middle. Written as DNA, the CDR3 is TGTGCCAGCAGTGATGGGTTTTGTCAGCCCCAGCATTTT. Encoded protein: CASSDGFCQPQHF.

The gene calls are TRBV19 and TRBJ1-3; perhaps TRBD1 as D (5 bases). The CDR3 contains 15 residues. Trimming removed 3 bases at V and 0 bases at J, with 9 bases between. Germline values: CDR1 LNHDA, CDR2 SQIVND (reference sequence). This CDR3 is CASSIPGPSGNTIYF. Here the CDR3 DNA reads TGTGCCAGTAGTATCCCGGGGCCCTCTGGAAACACCATATATTTT.

This chain joins TRBV15 and TRBJ1-5; 7 bases line up with TRBD1. The V segment lost 3 bases and the J segment 4 bases; nucleotides outside the gene matches: 12. Per germline, CDR1 LNHNV and CDR2 YYDKDF (reference sequence). CDR3 length: 17 amino acids. CDR3 residues: CATSRGLLGTENQPQHF. DNA for the CDR3: TGTGCCACCAGCAGGGGATTGCTCGGGACAGAAAATCAGCCCCAGCATTTT.

The chain recombines TRBV5-1 with TRBJ2-2, with D uncertain. Germline V gives CDR1 SGHRS, CDR2 YFSETQ. The CDR3 consists of 13 residues. Trimming removed 5 bases from V and 6 bases from J, with 11 bases in between. The CDR3 here is CASRWENAGELFF. CDR3 coding DNA: TGCGCCAGCAGATGGGAAAACGCCGGGGAGCTGTTTTTT.

The V and J genes are TRBV7-9 and TRBJ2-3, with TRBD2 matching 11 bases. CDR1 is SEHNR, CDR2 FQNEAQ, per germline (reference sequence). The CDR3 has 15 amino acids. J lost 5 bases, V lost 3 bases, and 4 bases had no gene match. This chain's CDR3 is CASSFQTSGEDTQYF. Written as DNA, the CDR3 is TGTGCCAGCAGCTTTCAGACTAGCGGGGAAGATACGCAGTATTTT. The full variable domain, its missing parts supplied by reference TRBV7-9 and TRBJ2-3, is DTGVSQNPRHKITKRGQNVTFRCDPISEHNRLYWYRQTLGQGPEFLTYFQNEAQLEKSRLLSDRFSAERPKGSFSTLEIQRTEQGDSAMYLCASSFQTSGEDTQYFGPGTRLTVL.

As for this clone: The germline gene is not matched at one end of the junction; a read error may be the cause. This sequence joins TRBV5-1 and TRBJ2-7; either TRBD1 or TRBD2 may supply D (6 bases each). The CDR3 is made up of 17 amino acids. Germline values: CDR1 SGHRS, CDR2 YFSETQ. The CDR3 DNA reads TGCGCCAGCAGTTGGCTCCCACCAAAGGGGGGCTCCCACGAGCAGTACTTC. As protein: CASSWLPPKGGSHEQYF.

The rearrangement uses TRBV4-1 and TRBJ2-1, with TRBD1 matching over 9 bases. This CDR3 has 17 residues. The germline V gene encodes CDR1 MGHRA and CDR2 YSYEKL. J lost 1 base, V lost 1 base, and 5 bases had no gene match. CDR3 sequence: CASSQVMTGGSYNEQFF. The CDR3 nucleotides read TGCGCCAGCAGCCAAGTTATGACAGGGGGTTCCTACAATGAGCAGTTCTTC.

This rearrangement joins TRBV30 to TRBJ1-4; perhaps TRBD1 as D (5 bases). Between the trimmed V and J ends, which lost 0 bases and 8 bases, there was a span of 7 bases. The CDR3 contains 12 residues. CDR1 and CDR2 (germline): GTSNPN, SVGIG (reference sequence). The CDR3 spells CAWSVRTEKLFF. CDR3 DNA sequence: TGTGCCTGGAGTGTAAGGACAGAAAAACTGTTTTTT.

The J gene is TRBJ1-1, the V gene TRBV27; D unresolved. CDR1 is MNHEY and CDR2 is SMNVEV in the germline V gene (reference sequence). This CDR3 is built from 14 residues. Between the trimmed V and J ends, which lost 3 bases and 2 bases, there was a span of 10 bases. This CDR3 is CASSLAVFNTEAFF. CDR3 nucleotides: TGTGCCAGCAGTTTGGCTGTTTTTAACACTGAAGCTTTCTTT.

This clone was seen a few times. Additional DNA sequences in this sample encode the identical CDR3. This rearrangement joins TRBV28 to TRBJ1-2; the D is unclear. The CDR3 spans 12 residues. Germline CDR1 is MDHEN and CDR2 is SYDVKM. The V gene lost 2 bases and the J gene lost 11 bases, with 12 bases spanning the gap. CDR3 in amino acids: CASSLGSFGYTF. DNA of the CDR3: TGTGCCAGCAGTTTAGGGTCATTTGGGTACACCTTC.

J is TRBJ1-2 and V is TRBV29-1, with 7 bases identical to TRBD1. This CDR3 region has 15 residues. Trimming at V came to 3 bases and at J to 0 bases, leaving 7 bases not matched to a gene. CDR1 and CDR2 (germline): SQVTM, ANQGSEA. The CDR3 protein is CSVDPTGDANYGYTF. The CDR3 DNA reads as TGCAGCGTTGATCCCACAGGGGATGCTAACTATGGCTACACCTTC.

This chain connects TRBV7-7 to TRBJ2-1; the match to TRBD2 covers 7 bases. Losses at the gene ends were 3 bases for V and 9 bases for J; bases not matched to a gene: 5. This CDR3 spans 13 amino acids. Germline V gives CDR1 SSHAT, CDR2 FNYEAQ (reference sequence). CDR3 DNA sequence: TGTGCCAGCAGCTTCCTAGCGGATAGTGAGCAGTTCTTC. The encoded protein is CASSFLADSEQFF.

The chain joins TRBV10-3 to TRBJ1-6; D perhaps matches TRBD1 (5 bases). This CDR3 region has 15 residues. Trimming pared 2 bases from V and 2 bases from J, leaving 7 bases between. CDR1 ENHRY and CDR2 SYGVKD come from the germline V gene. The CDR3 spells CAISEGGPYNSPLHF. The CDR3 DNA sequence: TGTGCCATCAGTGAGGGGGGACCCTATAATTCACCCCTCCACTTT.

This chain connects TRBV7-2 to TRBJ2-5; 7 nucleotides agree with TRBD1. Germline lookup yields CDR1 SGHTA and CDR2 FQGNSA. This CDR3 region has 15 residues. V gave up 7 bases and J gave up 2 bases; unmatched junction bases: 10. The CDR3 bases are TGTGCCAGCACCCAGATGGGACAGATGCAAGAGACCCAGTACTTC. This translates into CASTQMGQMQETQYF.

The gene calls are TRBV7-2 and TRBJ1-6, with unresolved D. The germline V and J ends were trimmed by 8 bases and 4 bases, with 6 bases remaining between them. CDR1 and CDR2 from the germline V gene are SGHTA and FQGNSA. The CDR3 spans 12 residues. The CDR3 protein is CASGGYNSPLHF. In DNA form, the CDR3 reads TGTGCCAGCGGAGGATATAATTCACCCCTCCACTTT.

The CDR3 here is CATSGGPYSGANVLTF. In DNA form, the CDR3 reads TGTGCCACCAGTGGTGGGCCCTACTCTGGGGCCAACGTCCTGACTTTC. The J gene is TRBJ2-6, the V gene TRBV24-1; D is uncertain. Germline V lookup: CDR1 KGHDR, CDR2 SFDVKD. Trimming removed 5 bases at V and 0 bases at J, with 10 bases between. The CDR3 runs to 16 residues.